The present entry profiles one T cell receptor (beta chain) with its context. The data stem from a study of blood T cell repertoires in COVID-19. Trimming took 4 bases from V and 5 from J, leaving 5 bases between them. This CDR3 region has 11 residues. Germline V lookup: CDR1 SGHDN, CDR2 FVKESK. Original data processing: The authors estimated nucleated cell counts from reference gene primer amplification. Libraries were prepared by immunoSEQ multiplex PCR; TCRdb keeps only in-frame clonotypes and omits some of them. V and J calls and clone size are given by that table; D and trimming were obtained from the DNA. The sample carries fewer than 250,000 clones, more than 70% recorded once.

This clonotype was obtained from a woman in her forties or fifties with acute or convalescent COVID-19. The sample was peripheral blood. The gene calls are TRBV14 and TRBJ1-1; D not resolved. The CDR3 protein is CASSPLTEAFF. DNA for the CDR3: TGTGCCAGCAGCCCACTGACTGAAGCTTTCTTT. Based on the CDR3 plus reference TRBV14 and TRBJ1-1, the full variable domain is EAGVTQFPSHSVIEKGQTVTLRCDPISGHDNLYWYRRVMGKEIKFLLHFVKESKQDESGMPNNRFLAERTGGTYSTLKVQPAELEDSGVYFCASSPLTEAFFGQGTRLTVV.